Presented here are 26 T cell receptor beta chains from one specimen sequenced in a study of beta chain features in type 1 diabetes. Isolated RNA was reverse transcribed in full, so expressed TCRB transcripts were sequenced. Data came from immunoSEQ multiplex PCR; TCRdb stores just in-frame clones and leaves some out. The repertoire has a few hundred thousand clones, roughly 16% of them found once; the top ten carry 0.019%. Sample: naive CD4+ T cells from blood. These receptors originate from a woman under 30 in good health.

The sample holds a few counts of this clone. The V and J genes are TRBV6-6 and TRBJ2-7, with TRBD1 as a possible D gene (7 bases). Germline CDR1 and CDR2: MNHNY and SVGAGI (reference sequence). Trimming left V 0 bases short and J 6 bases short, with 9 bases between. The CDR3 covers 13 residues. The CDR3: CASSYSQGGEQYF. CDR3 DNA: TGTGCCAGCAGTTACTCCCAGGGGGGCGAGCAGTACTTC.

This chain joins TRBV27 and TRBJ2-1; D is possibly TRBD2 (5 bases). The CDR3 spans 13 residues. Trimming took off 10 bases at V and 5 bases at J, with 15 bases between the two ends. CDR1 and CDR2 (germline): MNHEY, SMNVEV (reference sequence). The CDR3 nucleotides are TGTGCCACTGGCGGGCGTTTAAACAATGAGCAGTTCTTC. It translates to CATGGRLNNEQFF.

In this sample, this clone turned up a few times. V is TRBV30 and J is TRBJ2-1; 11 bases map to TRBD2. Germline CDR1 reads GTSNPN; CDR2 reads SVGIG (reference sequence). The CDR3 covers 13 residues. V was clipped by 7 bases and J by 6 bases; unmatched bases: 5. The CDR3 nucleotides read TGTGCCTTTACTAGCGGGAGCACCAATGAGCAGTTCTTC. Residues: CAFTSGSTNEQFF.

This chain connects TRBV5-1 to TRBJ2-1; TRBD2 matches 8 bases. CDR3 length: 17 residues. CDR1 and CDR2 from the germline V gene are SGHRS and YFSETQ. Germline trimming cut 3 bases from V and 7 bases from J; bases unmatched to any gene: 15. The CDR3 DNA is TGCGCCAGCAGCTACTACACCGGGACTAGTGTTGTAAATGAGCAGTTCTTC. Its protein is CASSYYTGTSVVNEQFF.

This clone was observed a few times. The V and J genes are TRBV2 and TRBJ2-5, with no clear D. V lost 1 base and J lost 4, with 7 bases in between. Germline V CDR1 and CDR2: SNHLY, FYNNEI. There are 13 residues in the CDR3. The CDR3: CASSEDSGETQYF. Here the CDR3 DNA reads TGTGCCAGCAGTGAAGACTCAGGAGAGACCCAGTACTTC.

The chain is built from TRBV9 and TRBJ2-1; D possibly corresponds to TRBD2 (5 bases). V lost 3 bases to trimming and J lost 4 bases, with 17 bases between them. The CDR3 sequence is 16 residues long. CDR1 is SGDLS and CDR2 is YYNGEE in the germline V gene. For the CDR3, the DNA is TGTGCCAGCAGCGCGCCCATCGGGAACCCTTACAATGAGCAGTTCTTC. This translates into CASSAPIGNPYNEQFF. Based on the CDR3 plus reference TRBV9 and TRBJ2-1, the full variable domain is DSGVTQTPKHLITATGQRVTLRCSPRSGDLSVYWYQQSLDQGLQFLIQYYNGEERAKGNILERFSAQQFPDLHSELNLSSLELGDSALYFCASSAPIGNPYNEQFFGPGTRLTVL.

The J gene is TRBJ2-3, the V gene TRBV5-1, with 8 positions matching TRBD2. The CDR3 has 15 amino acids. Germline CDR1 is SGHRS and CDR2 is YFSETQ. V shed 4 bases and J 3 bases; nucleotides not matched to a gene: 7. CDR3 protein: CASSVSGGPTDTQYF. CDR3 in DNA: TGCGCCAGCAGCGTCTCGGGAGGGCCAACAGATACGCAGTATTTT.

In its sample, this clone was seen once. The gene calls are TRBV10-1 and TRBJ2-5, with D perhaps TRBD1 (5 bases). The CDR3 extends over 11 amino acids. Trimming stripped 5 bases from V and 5 bases from J, with 6 bases between. Germline CDR1 WNHNN, CDR2 SYGVQD (reference sequence). The CDR3 DNA reads as TGCGCCAGCAGTAGGGGTGAGACCCAGTACTTC. Translated: CASSRGETQYF.

This clone was observed a handful of times. V usage is TRBV6-5 and J usage is TRBJ2-7, with 9 bases lining up with TRBD1. Unmatched junction bases numbered 5, after V lost 4 bases and J lost 1 base. Germline V lookup: CDR1 MNHEY, CDR2 SVGAGI. The CDR3 is made up of 15 amino acids. CDR3 bases: TGTGCCAGCAGTTCAGGGACAGGGAATTCCTACGAGCAGTACTTC. Encoded protein: CASSSGTGNSYEQYF.

This clone was found a few times. The V and J genes are TRBV5-4 and TRBJ2-7; D is perhaps TRBD1 (6 bases). The V gene's germline CDR1 is SGHNT and CDR2 YYREEE (reference sequence). The CDR3 spans 14 residues. Trimming shortened V by 0 bases and J by 2 bases, and 9 bases separated the two germline ends. The CDR3 region is CASSLDGTTYEQYF. The CDR3, as DNA: TGTGCCAGCAGCTTGGACGGGACAACCTACGAGCAGTACTTC.

This chain uses TRBV9 with TRBJ2-5; 7 nucleotides match TRBD1. CDR3 size: 14 residues. Trimming cost V 5 bases and J 5 bases; bases outside gene matches: 9. Germline CDR1 and CDR2: SGDLS and YYNGEE. Here the CDR3 DNA reads TGTGCCAGCAGTAAATACAGGGGCGGTGAGACCCAGTACTTC. Its protein product is CASSKYRGGETQYF.

The CDR3 loop reads CASRDRATDTQYF. Here the CDR3 DNA reads TGTGCCAGCAGGGACAGGGCCACAGATACGCAGTATTTT. J is TRBJ2-3 and V is TRBV28, with 8 bases matching TRBD1. V lost 6 bases and J lost 2; bases outside the gene matches: 1. The CDR3 has 13 residues. Germline CDR1 is MDHEN and CDR2 is SYDVKM.

This clone was detected only a few times. V usage is TRBV18 and J usage is TRBJ1-4, with 7 bases aligning to TRBD1. V gave up 6 bases and J gave up 5 bases; unmatched junction bases: 9. Germline V CDR1 and CDR2: KGHSH, LQKENI. The CDR3 consists of 15 residues. The CDR3 region has the DNA TGTGCCAGCTCTCTCGCCGGGACAGAAAATGAAAAACTGTTTTTT. Amino acid sequence: CASSLAGTENEKLFF.

The rearrangement links TRBV7-8 to TRBJ1-5; D ambiguous. Trimming removed 1 base at V and 3 bases at J, with 13 bases between. The CDR3 sequence is 16 residues long. Germline V gives CDR1 SGHVS, CDR2 FQNEAQ. CDR3 in DNA: TGTGCCAGCAGCTTAGAATCCGGGTTGGTCAATCAGCCCCAGCATTTT. Translation gives CASSLESGLVNQPQHF. Drawing the rest from reference TRBV7-8 and TRBJ1-5, the complete variable domain is GAGVSQSPRYKVAKRGQDVALRCDPISGHVSLFWYQQALGQGPEFLTYFQNEAQLDKSGLPSDRFFAERPEGSVSTLKIQRTQQEDSAVYLCASSLESGLVNQPQHFGDGTRLSIL.

A few counts support this clone. The V gene is TRBV18, the J gene TRBJ2-7, with no clear D. Trimming removed 2 bases from V and 5 bases from J, with 7 bases in between. Germline values: CDR1 KGHSH, CDR2 LQKENI. CDR3 length: 12 residues. CDR3 coding DNA: TGTGCCAGCTCACCATACATGGACGAGCAGTACTTC. Amino acids: CASSPYMDEQYF. The complete variable domain, with remaining parts taken from reference TRBV18 and TRBJ2-7, reads NAGVMQNPRHLVRRRGQEARLRCSPMKGHSHVYWYRQLPEEGLKFMVYLQKENIIDESGMPKERFSAEFPKEGPSILRIQQVVRGDSAAYFCASSPYMDEQYFGPGTRLTVT.

The chain uses TRBV4-3 and TRBJ1-2; 7 bases align to TRBD1. In germline, CDR1 is LGHNA, CDR2 YSLEER. Unmatched junction bases numbered 7, after V lost 2 bases and J lost 4 bases. The length of the CDR3 is 15 residues. CDR3 DNA: TGCGCCAGCAGCCAACCGGGACAGAATATCTATGGCTACACCTTC. This gives the protein CASSQPGQNIYGYTF.

This clone was recorded a few times. The rearrangement joins TRBV9 to TRBJ2-7; D may be TRBD2 (6 bases). Trimming shortened V by 0 bases and J by 3 bases, and 13 bases separated the two germline ends. CDR1 and CDR2 from the germline V gene are SGDLS and YYNGEE. The CDR3 has 15 residues. In DNA form, the CDR3 reads TGTGCCAGCAGCGTAGGTCGGACTATCCTCTACGAGCAGTACTTC. Residues: CASSVGRTILYEQYF.

The chain employs TRBV19 and TRBJ2-5; 9 nucleotides line up with TRBD1. The J segment lost 3 bases and the V segment lost 8 bases, leaving 4 bases of the junction unmatched. This CDR3 is built from 13 residues. Germline V CDR1 and CDR2: LNHDA, SQIVND (reference sequence). The CDR3 reads CASGQGFKETQYF. CDR3 nucleotide sequence: TGTGCCAGTGGACAGGGGTTTAAAGAGACCCAGTACTTC.

V usage is TRBV5-1 and J usage is TRBJ1-5; 7 positions agree with TRBD1. Trimming removed 4 bases from V and 4 bases from J; junction bases left unmatched: 11. This CDR3 has 16 amino acids. CDR1 is SGHRS, CDR2 YFSETQ, per germline. The CDR3 DNA is TGCGCCAGCAGCAAACTACCCGGGACAGAAAATCAGCCCCAGCATTTT. It yields the protein CASSKLPGTENQPQHF. Full variable domain (missing parts from reference TRBV5-1 and TRBJ1-5): KAGVTQTPRYLIKTRGQQVTLSCSPISGHRSVSWYQQTPGQGLQFLFEYFSETQRNKGNFPGRFSGRQFSNSRSEMNVSTLELGDSALYLCASSKLPGTENQPQHFGDGTRLSIL.

The chain has TRBV20-1 and TRBJ2-1; TRBD2 matches at 7 bases. The V and J ends lost 8 bases and 11 bases, in that order; junction bases with no gene match: 3. In germline, CDR1 is DFQATT, CDR2 SNEGSKA (reference sequence). This CDR3 spans 9 amino acids. The CDR3 coding sequence is TGCAGTCCGGGACTACAGCAGTTCTTC. This codes for CSPGLQQFF.

The gene calls are TRBV5-4 and TRBJ2-6, with D uncertain. Germline values: CDR1 SGHNT, CDR2 YYREEE (reference sequence). The CDR3 is 16 residues long. Trimming removed 2 bases at V and 0 bases at J, with 9 bases between. The CDR3 region has the DNA TGTGCCAGCAGCTTTGATAGCCTCTCTGGGGCCAACGTCCTGACTTTC. Translated, it gives CASSFDSLSGANVLTF.

There are a few counts of this clone. This rearrangement joins TRBV4-3 to TRBJ2-2; 9 nucleotides line up with TRBD2. The trim removed 0 bases at V and 1 base at J, leaving 6 bases unmatched. This CDR3 region has 18 residues. Germline assignment: CDR1 LGHNA and CDR2 YSLEER. CDR3 region: CASSQEWVAGVNTGELFF. Written as DNA, the CDR3 is TGCGCCAGCAGCCAAGAATGGGTAGCGGGGGTGAACACCGGGGAGCTGTTTTTT.

V and J are TRBV7-6 and TRBJ2-4, with 7 positions matching TRBD1. The V gene end was trimmed by 5 bases and the J gene end by 1 base; junction bases not matched to a gene: 11. The germline gives CDR1 SGHVS, CDR2 FNYEAQ. CDR3 length: 17 residues. CDR3: CASSANPGQKAKNIQYF. The CDR3 bases are TGTGCCAGCAGCGCCAATCCGGGACAGAAGGCCAAAAACATTCAGTACTTC.

CDR3 protein: CASSHNSGYTF. The CDR3 DNA reads as TGTGCCAGCAGTCACAACAGCGGCTACACCTTC. The V and J genes are TRBV28 and TRBJ1-2; D gene uncertain. CDR1 is MDHEN and CDR2 is SYDVKM in the germline V gene. The CDR3 runs 11 residues. The V end lost 5 bases, the J end lost 8 bases, and 9 bases lay between the germline ends.

The rearrangement uses TRBV7-9 and TRBJ1-2; D is undetermined. Germline CDR1 is SEHNR and CDR2 is FQNEAQ (reference sequence). V lost 2 bases and J 2 bases, leaving 6 bases between the germline ends. This CDR3 spans 13 amino acids. The chain's CDR3 is CASSLQANYGYTF. The CDR3 DNA reads TGTGCCAGCAGCTTACAGGCGAACTATGGCTACACCTTC.

This clone was counted a few times. The CDR3 DNA reads as TGTGCCACGAGAGGGTTTGCTACAGATACGCAGTATTTT. It translates to CATRGFATDTQYF. The V and J genes are TRBV27 and TRBJ2-3; D may be TRBD2 (5 bases). V gave up 10 bases and J gave up 3 bases, with 14 bases separating them. Germline V gene lookup returns CDR1 MNHEY and CDR2 SMNVEV (reference sequence). The CDR3 totals 13 residues.